The sequence of this T cell receptor (beta chain) was determined in a study of blood T cell repertoires in COVID-19. As for the study in general: Samples representing acute and convalescent COVID-19 were sourced from the United States, Italy and Spain. PBMCs, B-cell-depleted T cells, or T cells provided the cDNA or gDNA that made up the material.

From germline, CDR1 is MGHRA and CDR2 YSYEKL. The CDR3 contains 16 residues. V lost 4 bases to trimming and J lost 2 bases; unmatched junction nucleotides: 8. Per the study methods: Estimation of nucleated cell counts was performed using reference gene primer amplification. Sequenced by immunoSEQ multiplex PCR; TCRdb stores in-frame clones only, minus some. V, J and clone size derive from that table, while D and trimming were established from the DNA sequence. The sample contains a few hundred thousand clones, 86% of which appear only once. This chain uses TRBV4-1 with TRBJ1-1; 9 bases line up with TRBD1. This sequence was found in a man aged 25 to 45 who had recovered from COVID-19. Sequenced sample: peripheral blood. The CDR3 region is CASSPGQGTLNTEAFF. The CDR3 DNA sequence: TGCGCCAGCAGCCCGGGACAGGGAACGCTCAACACTGAAGCTTTCTTT.